Included here is one TCR beta chain sequence, with context. This clonotype was recorded at least ten times. Its cognate antigen has yet to be identified. Base qualities are not recorded, but no much larger clone differs from it by a single base. Set within a cohort of healthcare workers in London, UK, this nested case-control study involved weekly PCR testing of nasopharyngeal swabs along with blood sampling. Between 23 and 31 March 2020, the week of the UK lockdown, healthcare workers were enrolled and then followed up weekly for as long as 16 weeks. Ends trimmed: V by 5 bases, J by 5 bases; bases unmatched to a gene: 23. From the cysteine up to the phenylalanine, the CDR3 has a length of 19 residues. This entry keeps only the CDR3 DNA: 57 bases, framed from base 1. The germline V gene specifies SGHVS as CDR1 and FQNEAQ as CDR2. This record comes from a study of early T cells in non-severe SARS-CoV-2 infection (dated by TCRdb to 2020 to 2023). Notes on the research overall: Because TCR sequencing relied on bulk RNA taken from unsorted whole blood, pairing of alpha and beta chains was not possible.

Library preparation used 5' RACE. TCRdb lists the instrument as NextSeq 500. To correct for sequencing error and PCR bias, the TCR library protocol tagged individual cDNA molecules with unique molecular identifiers. TCR alpha and beta chains were both sequenced, and the abundances of alpha and beta sequences in each sample were closely correlated with each other. As for the authors' bioinformatics: Decombinator V4 was used to perform V gene, J gene and CDR3 annotation of TCR sequences. Expanded TCRs were defined as changing significantly between any two time points under a Poisson model with p below 0.0001. TCR abundances were normalised to the total number of TCRs sequenced in each sample and reported as counts per million. MAIT TCRs were defined by TRAV1-2 paired with TRAJ12, TRAJ20 or TRAJ33, and iNKT TCRs by TRAV10 paired with TRAJ18. VDJdb, accessed 1 November 2021, was searched for CMV, EBV and SARS-CoV-2 annotated TCRs, excluding TCRs annotated for multiple antigens. TCRdb's own reprocessing of the public reads used fastp at Q25 and MiXCR and kept productive beta chains. Here each entry gathers all rows of one CDR3 protein and keeps the most common genes and DNA. The V and J calls were determined by TCRdb, not by the authors. The sample table shows about 44,000 distinct CDR3 sequences, and 12% are seen once. Clones ranked in the top ten supply around 15% of the sample.

The paper as a whole reports these results and caveats: VDJdb matching was skewed toward anti-spike CD8 responses and likely underestimated virus-specific expansions, missing private and CD4 specificities.

The chain uses TRBV7-8 and TRBJ2-5; a stretch of 7 junction bases matches TRBD1. This TCR was recovered from an adult who was a healthcare worker with PCR-confirmed SARS-CoV-2 infection or an uninfected control (not recorded which). The specimen sequenced was whole blood. CDR3 loop: CASSGGRGPSPLLGETQYF. DNA sequence: TGTGCCAGCAGCGGGGGTAGGGGGCCATCTCCCTTGCTTGGGGAGACCCAGTACTTC.